These T cell receptor beta chains were read from a single sample in a study of T-cell memory formation after mild COVID-19. Using its own MiXCR run on the 5' RACE reads, TCRdb lists one record per CDR3 protein. The sample holds 200,000 to 250,000 distinct CDR3 sequences; 25% to 35% are singletons and the top ten take about an eighth. Source material: PBMCs or a T cell subset sorted from them (not recorded which). The receptors originated from an adult woman who had mild COVID-19 (a few samples of this study predate the infection). Cell type and time point are not known. Both conserved end residues are part of each CDR3. Fields, in order: clone size, V gene, J gene, D gene, CDR3 DNA, CDR3 protein. A D gene is named only where the DNA matches it firmly. Clone size is shown for a subset of rows, as once, few, many or a class of expanded clone.

abundance: -
v_gene: TRBV20-1
j_gene: TRBJ2-1
d_gene: TRBD2
CDR3nt: TGCAGTGTTTTTGACGGGGGGAATGAGCAGTTCTTC
CDR3aa: CSVFDGGNEQFF

abundance: -
v_gene: TRBV5-1
j_gene: TRBJ1-5
d_gene: TRBD1
CDR3nt: TGCGCCAGCCGGGACAGACCCGGTCAGCCCCAGCATTTT
CDR3aa: CASRDRPGQPQHF

abundance: few
v_gene: TRBV7-2
j_gene: TRBJ2-5
d_gene: -
CDR3nt: TGTGCCAGCAGCCCCAGCCGGGGGAACCAAGAGACCCAGTACTTC
CDR3aa: CASSPSRGNQETQYF

abundance: few
v_gene: TRBV7-9
j_gene: TRBJ1-1
d_gene: -
CDR3nt: TGTGCCAGCAGCTCCCAGCCTGGGACTGAAGCTTTCTTT
CDR3aa: CASSSQPGTEAFF

abundance: many
v_gene: TRBV6-6
j_gene: TRBJ2-1
d_gene: TRBD1
CDR3nt: TGTGCCAGCAGCAGACCGGGACAGAAAGGCGATGAGCAGTTCTTC
CDR3aa: CASSRPGQKGDEQFF

abundance: few
v_gene: TRBV5-1
j_gene: TRBJ2-1
d_gene: TRBD2
CDR3nt: TGCGCCAGCACCGGAGCGGGGGAGTTCAATGAGCAGTTCTTC
CDR3aa: CASTGAGEFNEQFF

abundance: few
v_gene: TRBV19
j_gene: TRBJ2-2
d_gene: -
CDR3nt: TGTGCCAGTAGTATGGGGGTTAGCGGAGCCAACACCGGGGAGCTGTTTTTT
CDR3aa: CASSMGVSGANTGELFF

abundance: -
v_gene: TRBV27
j_gene: TRBJ1-1
d_gene: -
CDR3nt: TGTGCCAGCAGTTTATACGGCACTTCGGACACTGAAGCTTTCTTT
CDR3aa: CASSLYGTSDTEAFF

abundance: few
v_gene: TRBV15
j_gene: TRBJ2-1
d_gene: -
CDR3nt: TGTGCCACCAGCCCGCTCCGGAACAATGAGCAGTTCTTC
CDR3aa: CATSPLRNNEQFF

abundance: -
v_gene: TRBV5-4
j_gene: TRBJ1-4
d_gene: TRBD1
CDR3nt: TGTGCCAGCAGCTTCTCGGGACAGGGTAATGAAAAACTGTTTTTT
CDR3aa: CASSFSGQGNEKLFF

abundance: -
v_gene: TRBV30
j_gene: TRBJ2-5
d_gene: -
CDR3nt: TGTGCCTGGAGTGTAAACGGCGGGGTGACCCAGTACTTC
CDR3aa: CAWSVNGGVTQYF

abundance: many
v_gene: TRBV5-1
j_gene: TRBJ2-5
d_gene: -
CDR3nt: TGCGCCAGCAGCTGGGGCCTTTTCGGGACCCAAGAGACCCAGTACTTC
CDR3aa: CASSWGLFGTQETQYF

abundance: -
v_gene: TRBV29-1
j_gene: TRBJ2-1
d_gene: -
CDR3nt: TGCAGCGTTGCAAGTGTCTGGGCATCTGTATACAATGAGCAGTTCTTC
CDR3aa: CSVASVWASVYNEQFF

abundance: few
v_gene: TRBV6-6
j_gene: TRBJ2-6
d_gene: -
CDR3nt: TGTGCCAGCAGTTCAGTTACCGAATCTGGGGCCAACGTCCTGACTTTC
CDR3aa: CASSSVTESGANVLTF

abundance: few
v_gene: TRBV6-5
j_gene: TRBJ2-5
d_gene: -
CDR3nt: TGTGCCAGCAGTTACCTATATTCCGGGACTTCGTACCAAGAGACCCAGTACTTC
CDR3aa: CASSYLYSGTSYQETQYF

abundance: few
v_gene: TRBV3-1
j_gene: TRBJ1-1
d_gene: -
CDR3nt: TGTGCCAGCAGCTTCCGGGGGCTGAGCACTGAAGCTTTCTTT
CDR3aa: CASSFRGLSTEAFF

abundance: few
v_gene: TRBV7-6
j_gene: TRBJ2-7
d_gene: TRBD1
CDR3nt: TGTGCCAGCAGCCCGGAGACAGGGATACTCTACGAGCAGTACTTC
CDR3aa: CASSPETGILYEQYF

abundance: few
v_gene: TRBV7-2
j_gene: TRBJ2-5
d_gene: -
CDR3nt: TGTGCCAGCAGCTTTTACTGGACAGTCCAAGAGACCCAGTACTTC
CDR3aa: CASSFYWTVQETQYF

abundance: -
v_gene: TRBV4-2
j_gene: TRBJ2-5
d_gene: TRBD1
CDR3nt: TGTGCCAGCAGCCCTTTCGGGACAGACAAAGAGACCCAGTACTTC
CDR3aa: CASSPFGTDKETQYF

abundance: few
v_gene: TRBV6-5
j_gene: TRBJ1-3
d_gene: -
CDR3nt: TGTGCCAGCAGTCTGGCCCCCTCTGGAAACACCATATATTTT
CDR3aa: CASSLAPSGNTIYF

abundance: -
v_gene: TRBV5-1
j_gene: TRBJ1-2
d_gene: -
CDR3nt: TGCGCCAGCAGCTCCGGGACGTCTTACTATGGCTACACCTTC
CDR3aa: CASSSGTSYYGYTF

abundance: few
v_gene: TRBV18
j_gene: TRBJ1-1
d_gene: -
CDR3nt: TGTGCCAGCTCAATCGTCGGGGACACCAACACTGAAGCTTTCTTT
CDR3aa: CASSIVGDTNTEAFF

abundance: -
v_gene: TRBV5-1
j_gene: TRBJ2-3
d_gene: TRBD2
CDR3nt: TGCGCCAGCAGCTTGGACGAGGGACTAGCGGTTGATACGCAGTATTTT
CDR3aa: CASSLDEGLAVDTQYF

abundance: -
v_gene: TRBV7-9
j_gene: TRBJ2-1
d_gene: TRBD2
CDR3nt: TGTGCCAGCAGCTTAGTCCCTAGCGGGGTCGATGAGCAGTTCTTC
CDR3aa: CASSLVPSGVDEQFF

abundance: -
v_gene: TRBV9
j_gene: TRBJ2-3
d_gene: TRBD2
CDR3nt: TGTGCCAGCAGCCCTCCTAGCGGGAAAGATACGCAGTATTTT
CDR3aa: CASSPPSGKDTQYF

abundance: -
v_gene: TRBV20-1
j_gene: TRBJ2-3
d_gene: -
CDR3nt: TGCAGTGCTAGAGATACTCCCCGCACCAAAGGGGATACGCAGTATTTT
CDR3aa: CSARDTPRTKGDTQYF

abundance: few
v_gene: TRBV5-5
j_gene: TRBJ2-1
d_gene: -
CDR3nt: TGTGCCAGCAGCTTGTCGGGAGGGGGGACAGGGTCCTACAATGAGCAGTTCTTC
CDR3aa: CASSLSGGGTGSYNEQFF

abundance: -
v_gene: TRBV7-2
j_gene: TRBJ2-2
d_gene: -
CDR3nt: TGTGCCAGCAGCTGGGGAACAGACACCGGGGAGCTGTTTTTT
CDR3aa: CASSWGTDTGELFF

abundance: few
v_gene: TRBV7-9
j_gene: TRBJ2-3
d_gene: TRBD1
CDR3nt: TGTGCCAGCAGCATCTCCGGGACAGGAGGAACAGATACGCAGTATTTT
CDR3aa: CASSISGTGGTDTQYF

abundance: -
v_gene: TRBV6-5
j_gene: TRBJ2-7
d_gene: -
CDR3nt: TGTGCCAGCACCGCTGAGGGATCCTACGAGCAGTACTTC
CDR3aa: CASTAEGSYEQYF